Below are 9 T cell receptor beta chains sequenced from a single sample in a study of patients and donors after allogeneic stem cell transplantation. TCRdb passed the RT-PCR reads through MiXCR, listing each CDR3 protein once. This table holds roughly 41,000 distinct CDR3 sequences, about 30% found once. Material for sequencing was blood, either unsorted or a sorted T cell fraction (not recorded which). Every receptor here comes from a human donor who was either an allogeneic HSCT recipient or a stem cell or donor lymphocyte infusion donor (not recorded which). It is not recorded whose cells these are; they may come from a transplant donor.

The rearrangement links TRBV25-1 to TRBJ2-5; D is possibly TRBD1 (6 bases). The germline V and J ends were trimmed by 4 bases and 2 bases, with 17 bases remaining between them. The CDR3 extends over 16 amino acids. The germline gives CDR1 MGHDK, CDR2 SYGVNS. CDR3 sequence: CASSAWGRGAQETQYF. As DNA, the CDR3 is TGTGCCAGCAGTGCATGGGGCAGGGGTGCACAAGAGACCCAGTACTTC.

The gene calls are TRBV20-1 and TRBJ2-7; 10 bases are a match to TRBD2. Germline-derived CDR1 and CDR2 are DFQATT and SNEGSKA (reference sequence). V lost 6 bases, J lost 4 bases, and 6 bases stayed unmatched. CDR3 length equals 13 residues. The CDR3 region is CSAPLAGAYEQYF. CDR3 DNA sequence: TGCAGTGCCCCCCTAGCGGGGGCTTACGAGCAGTACTTC.

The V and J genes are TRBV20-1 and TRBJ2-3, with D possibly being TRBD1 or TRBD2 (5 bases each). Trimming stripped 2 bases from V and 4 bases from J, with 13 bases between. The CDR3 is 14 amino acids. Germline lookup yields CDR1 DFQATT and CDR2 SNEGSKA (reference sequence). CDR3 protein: CSARPRESPDTQYF. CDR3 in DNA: TGCAGTGCTAGACCCAGGGAGTCCCCAGATACGCAGTATTTT.

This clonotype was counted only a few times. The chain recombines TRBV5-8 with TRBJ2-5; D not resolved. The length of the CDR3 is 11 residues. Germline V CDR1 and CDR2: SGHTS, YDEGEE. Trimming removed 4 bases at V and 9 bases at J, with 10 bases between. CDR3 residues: CASSLTGAQYF. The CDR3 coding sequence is TGTGCCAGCAGCCTAACCGGTGCCCAGTACTTC.

The CDR3 nucleotides read TGCGCCAGCAGCCACGCCGGACGGCTCAATCAGCCCCAGCATTTT. As protein: CASSHAGRLNQPQHF. The V call is TRBV4-1, the J call TRBJ1-5; D not certain. Deletions cut 3 bases from V and 3 bases from J, with 12 bases between. There are 15 residues in the CDR3. Germline values: CDR1 MGHRA, CDR2 YSYEKL.

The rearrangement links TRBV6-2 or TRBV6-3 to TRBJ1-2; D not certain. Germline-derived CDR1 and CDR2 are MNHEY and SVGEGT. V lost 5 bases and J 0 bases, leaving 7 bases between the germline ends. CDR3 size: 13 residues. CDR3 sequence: CASSTGTNYGYTF. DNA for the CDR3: TGTGCCAGCAGTACTGGAACTAACTATGGCTACACCTTC.

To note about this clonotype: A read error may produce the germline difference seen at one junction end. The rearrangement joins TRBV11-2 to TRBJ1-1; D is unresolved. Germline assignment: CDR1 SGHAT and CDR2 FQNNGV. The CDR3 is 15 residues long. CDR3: CTSSRALGRATEAFF. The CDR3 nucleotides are TGTACCAGCAGCCGGGCGTTAGGGAGGGCTACTGAAGCTTTCTTT.

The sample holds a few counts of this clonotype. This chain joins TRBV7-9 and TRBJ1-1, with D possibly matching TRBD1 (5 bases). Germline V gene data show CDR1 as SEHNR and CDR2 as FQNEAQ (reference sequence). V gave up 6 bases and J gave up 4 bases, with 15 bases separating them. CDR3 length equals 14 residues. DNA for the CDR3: TGTGCCAGCAGACTAATGTCAGGGTTCACTGAAGCTTTCTTT. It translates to CASRLMSGFTEAFF.

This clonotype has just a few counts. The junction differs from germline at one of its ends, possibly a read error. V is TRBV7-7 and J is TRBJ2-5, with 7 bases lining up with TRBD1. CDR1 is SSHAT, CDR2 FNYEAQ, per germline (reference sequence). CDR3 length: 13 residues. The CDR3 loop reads CASSWGQKETQYF. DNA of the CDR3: TGTGCTAGCAGCTGGGGACAGAAAGAGACCCAGTACTTC.